This TCR beta chain is from a study of blood T cell repertoires in COVID-19. Study context: Collection of acute and convalescent COVID-19 samples took place in the United States, Italy and Spain. From T cells, B-cell-depleted T cells, or PBMCs came the material, which was cDNA or gDNA.

This CDR3 is 15 amino acids long. CDR1 LNHDA and CDR2 SQIVND come from the germline V gene (reference sequence). Trimming pared 3 bases from V and 1 base from J, leaving 10 bases between. The Seattle patients joined while their infection was active and were tracked longitudinally afterward. Per the original data handling: Nucleated cell number was recorded as an estimate derived from reference gene primer amplification. Using immunoSEQ multiplex PCR, the repertoire was profiled, and TCRdb retains in-frame clones only, with some absent. The V and J calls and the clone size are those of that table, but D and trimming were determined from the DNA. This sample has some 290,000 clones, with about nine tenths found just once.

The gene calls are TRBV19 and TRBJ1-3; possible D gene TRBD1, 5 bases. The sequence was collected from a woman aged 30 to 39 with COVID-19, enrolled during active disease. The sample comprised peripheral blood. The CDR3 is CASSMRGASGNTIYF. CDR3 bases: TGTGCCAGTAGTATGCGGGGCGCTTCTGGAAACACCATATATTTT.